These 8 T cell receptor beta chains originate from one sample sequenced in a study of identical twins. MiXCR was run by TCRdb on the 5' RACE reads, yielding one entry per CDR3 protein. The table records more than 600,000 distinct CDR3 sequences, 15% to 20% of them present only once. These data were likewise used in another study, on T cells expressing NK-cell markers.

The sequenced sample was PBMCs. These receptors were taken from a woman between 18 and 29 years old in good health.

The sample holds a few counts of this clonotype. The chain has TRBV27 and TRBJ2-1; 8 bases fit TRBD2. Germline V gene sequence: CDR1 MNHEY, CDR2 SMNVEV (reference sequence). The CDR3 spans 14 residues. V shed 6 bases, J shed 8 bases, and the junction held 9 bases outside the gene matches. The CDR3 region has the DNA TGTGCCAGCAGATCTGCGGGAGGCGGGGATGAGCAGTTCTTC. Amino acids: CASRSAGGGDEQFF.

This clonotype has a count of ten or more. The chain combines TRBV7-8 with TRBJ2-7; 8 nucleotides match TRBD1. The CDR3 spans 14 residues. V gave up 5 bases and J gave up 6 bases; unmatched junction bases: 9. Germline V gene lookup returns CDR1 SGHVS and CDR2 FQNEAQ. The CDR3 region is CASSPVTGVGEQYF. In DNA, the CDR3 is TGTGCCAGCAGCCCCGTGACAGGGGTGGGCGAGCAGTACTTC.

This clonotype was seen more than once but under ten times. The chain uses TRBV11-2 and TRBJ1-6; D remains ambiguous. V was clipped by 4 bases and J by 5 bases, with 9 bases between them. Germline CDR1 is SGHAT and CDR2 is FQNNGV. The CDR3 runs to 14 residues. The CDR3 DNA follows: TGTGCCAGCAGCTGGGGTAGAAATAATTCACCCCTCCACTTT. Translated, it gives CASSWGRNNSPLHF.

The chain uses TRBV24-1 and TRBJ2-3; D gene ambiguous. Trimming removed 2 bases from V and 4 bases from J, with 6 bases in between. Germline V gene sequence: CDR1 KGHDR, CDR2 SFDVKD. There are 13 residues in the CDR3. CDR3 bases: TGTGCCACCAGTGATTCCGCGTCAGATACGCAGTATTTT. This encodes CATSDSASDTQYF.

This clonotype was seen ten or more times. The rearrangement links TRBV6-1 to TRBJ2-7, with 7 bases fitting TRBD2. The CDR3 has 16 amino acids. Germline V gives CDR1 MNHNS, CDR2 SASEGT. Trimming removed 7 bases from V and 1 base from J; junction bases left unmatched: 13. The CDR3 is CASKPSDGAGSYEQYF. The CDR3 nucleotides read TGTGCCAGCAAACCCTCCGACGGAGCGGGGTCCTACGAGCAGTACTTC.

This clonotype was picked up a small number of times. The rearrangement joins TRBV6-2 or TRBV6-3 to TRBJ1-1; no definite D call. V lost 4 bases to trimming and J lost 3 bases, with 9 bases between them. Germline CDR1 and CDR2: MNHEY and SVGEGT. This CDR3 spans 13 amino acids. CDR3 residues: CASSWIGDTEAFF. For the CDR3, the DNA is TGTGCCAGCAGTTGGATTGGCGACACTGAAGCTTTCTTT.

V gene TRBV9 combines with J gene TRBJ2-3, with 9 bases identical to TRBD1. V was clipped by 4 bases and J by 0 bases; unmatched bases: 3. Germline V gene lookup returns CDR1 SGDLS and CDR2 YYNGEE. The CDR3 has 15 amino acids. DNA of the CDR3: TGTGCCAGCAGCACTGGACAGGGGAGCACAGATACGCAGTATTTT. Protein: CASSTGQGSTDTQYF.

This clonotype showed up many times. V is TRBV12-3 or TRBV12-4 and J is TRBJ2-7; unclear D gene. The CDR3 has 15 residues. V gave up 4 bases and J gave up 5 bases, with 18 bases separating them. The CDR3 DNA sequence: TGTGCCAGCAGTTACCCTTCAACCTCTAGAGACGAGCAGTACTTC. Translating it yields CASSYPSTSRDEQYF.